This T cell receptor beta chain was obtained from a study of T cells in Graves' hyperthyroidism and ophthalmopathy (dated by TCRdb to between 2017 and 2020). General notes on the study: Peripheral blood was sampled at the time of initial diagnosis, prior to any treatment. Prospective prediction of ophthalmopathy was tested in an independent validation cohort of about 19 hyperthyroidism patients and around 16 patients who later progressed to ophthalmopathy. After sampling, hyperthyroidism patients received methimazole starting at 30 mg daily, and ophthalmopathy patients received high-dose intravenous methylprednisolone. The roughly 94 discovery patients were randomly divided into training and test sets at a 7:3 ratio. In about 6 Graves' hyperthyroidism patients, the study also compared T-cell repertoires from thyroid tissue with T-cell repertoires from blood. To identify TCR V-J signatures that set the groups apart, the researchers used a discovery cohort of 100 patients, made up of under 50 with Graves' ophthalmopathy and some 58 with stable Graves' hyperthyroidism. TCR Vbeta CDR3 sequencing of fewer than 150 peripheral blood samples (over 40 ophthalmopathy, over 70 hyperthyroidism and about 17 progressor patients) is reported in the paper. On the study overall, not on this receptor specifically: Sample size was not statistically predetermined, and investigators were not blinded to group allocation. Most expanded thyroid clonotypes (frequency above 0.001) were also detected in blood, a finding suggesting that blood repertoires may reflect thyroid immune responses. In validation, the model predicted progression to ophthalmopathy with around 71% sensitivity and over 72% specificity, a median of 6.5 months before onset. A model built on a 13 V-J signature distinguished ophthalmopathy from stable hyperthyroidism, reaching 85% to 90% sensitivity and around 81% specificity in cross-validation and 80%/75% in testing.

Amplification of TCR beta CDR3 regions was carried out from RNA transcripts. A first-round RT-PCR of the TCR CDR3 used the HTBI primer set with the Qiagen OneStep RT-PCR kit. The libraries were constructed in a second round of multiplex PCR and then size-selected and purified. Sequencing of the libraries was done on an Illumina HiSeq2000 using paired-end 100 bp reads. The paper's processing steps were these. SOAPnuke was used to process the raw data, removing reads that contained adapters or uncalled bases, had a mean Phred below 15, or lacked an exact match to the constant primer or identifier. High-quality paired reads were merged with COPE v1.2.5, and unique nucleotide sequences were defined as clonotypes. Clonotypes were aligned to IMGT TRBV, TRBD and TRBJ reference segments using MiTCR v1.1. The analysis was restricted to V-J combinations with a frequency above 0.0001, which together covered 98% to 99.2% of the repertoires. The TCS score was defined as F50 (clonal expansion) divided by E x V (chaos), with BLOSUM62-based TCRdist calculated between CDR3 peptides within each V-J. Welch's t-statistics and random forest reduced approximately 520 V-J features to about 13, which were used in a naive Bayes classifier (R e1071). Thyroid-blood repertoire similarity was quantified with the Morisita-Horn index. TCRdb cleaned the public reads at Q25 with fastp, built clones with MiXCR and kept in-frame beta chains. CDR3 protein duplicates are merged, each entry listing the most common genes and DNA. The V and J calls and clone size are TCRdb's, not the authors'. This sample has under 130,000 distinct CDR3 sequences in its table, and 47% of those were observed once. The ten largest clones represent approximately 24% of the sample.

Stable Graves' hyperthyroidism was defined as the absence of progression to ophthalmopathy over 18 months of follow-up. The hyperthyroidism patients were between 18 and 65 years old and newly diagnosed, with a disease duration of less than 2 months. The study excluded patients with uncontrolled infections, other autoimmune diseases, pregnancy or lactation. Diagnoses were established on the basis of clinical symptoms, serum thyroxine and TRAb, thyroid ultrasound, and orbital computed tomography. Ficoll-Paque density gradient centrifugation was used to isolate PBMCs from around 9.1 ml of fresh peripheral blood. Trizol reagent was used to extract total RNA, and RNA quality was then checked on an Agilent 2100 Bioanalyzer. This clonotype showed up just a few times. Its cognate antigen has yet to be identified. Base quality data are lacking; no much larger clone is found one base away. The CDR3 holds 15 amino acids from the cysteine to the phenylalanine. The sequence is cut down to CDR3 DNA, 45 bases in frame from base 1. According to the germline V gene, CDR1 reads KGHSH and CDR2 reads LQKENI. Trimming takes 3 bases from V and 0 bases from J, and the germline ends sit 11 bases apart.

Sequencing used blood. The sequence derives from a man aged 35 to 55 with Graves' hyperthyroidism. The sequence links TRBV18 to TRBJ1-2, with the D gene uncertain. The CDR3 region reads CASSPPGTANYGYTF. The sequenced DNA: TGTGCCAGCTCACCCCCAGGCACAGCTAACTATGGCTACACCTTC.